Here is one TCR beta chain with its context. A much larger clone differs from this one at a single base, so this may be a read error. The data were taken from a study of patients and donors after allogeneic stem cell transplantation. CDR1 and CDR2 (germline): LGHNA, YNFKEQ. The CDR3 length is 16 residues. TCRdb re-called the RT-PCR reads through MiXCR, storing one row per CDR3 protein. The sample includes fewer than 95,000 distinct CDR3 sequences, roughly 5.1% seen only once; the top ten take about 3%. Sequenced input: blood, either unsorted or a sorted T cell fraction (not recorded which). V usage is TRBV4-2 and J usage is TRBJ2-4; no firm D call. The sequence derives from a human donor who was either an allogeneic HSCT recipient or a stem cell or donor lymphocyte infusion donor (not recorded which). It is not recorded whose cells these are; they may come from a transplant donor. The CDR3 loop reads CASSVYRPPLGNSQYF. CDR3 in DNA: TGTGCCAGCAGCGTCTACCGTCCACCTCTAGGGAACAGTCAGTACTTC.